This entry lists 11 T cell receptor beta chains sequenced from one sample in a study of vaccination effects on CD4 cells after COVID-19. Sequencing was performed with immunoSEQ multiplex PCR; in TCRdb, only in-frame clones are kept and a portion is missing. Seen here are about 40,000 clones, about 62% observed once, and the top ten hold 7% to 8%. Culture proceeded for roughly ten days, and CD4+ T cells were then isolated. Participants got two doses of BNT162b2 or mRNA-1273 vaccine. What these receptors recognize is not known. The sequenced sample was CD4+ T cells from PBMCs cultured without peptide, obtained after COVID-19 vaccination. The source of these receptors is a human donor who received a COVID-19 vaccine.

This chain uses TRBV10-3 with TRBJ1-1, with 9 bases fitting TRBD1. J was trimmed by 1 base and V by 6 bases; bases with no gene match: 0. Germline V gene lookup returns CDR1 ENHRY and CDR2 SYGVKD. This CDR3 spans 13 amino acids. In DNA, the CDR3 is TGTGCCATCAGGACAGGGGGGAACACTGAAGCTTTCTTT. Its protein is CAIRTGGNTEAFF.

This clone was observed a few times. The CDR3 reads CASSQGAYEQYF. In nucleotides, the CDR3 is TGTGCCAGCAGCCAGGGGGCTTACGAGCAGTACTTC. This chain joins TRBV14 and TRBJ2-7; D is possibly TRBD1 (6 bases). Germline CDR1 SGHDN, CDR2 FVKESK. CDR3 length: 12 amino acids. The V end lost 3 bases, the J end lost 4 bases, and 7 bases lay between the germline ends.

The J gene is TRBJ1-4, the V gene TRBV13, with D tentatively TRBD1 (5 bases). From germline, CDR1 is PRHDT and CDR2 FYEKMQ (reference sequence). V was cut by 5 bases and J by 7 bases, with 14 bases left in between. The CDR3 consists of 14 residues. The CDR3, as DNA: TGTGCCAGCAGCCCAAAGGGGTTTTCTGAAAAACTGTTTTTT. Protein sequence: CASSPKGFSEKLFF.

The chain is built from TRBV19 and TRBJ2-1; either TRBD1 or TRBD2 may supply D (7 bases each). The CDR3 loop spans 14 amino acids. Trimming took off 0 bases at V and 7 bases at J, with 10 bases between the two ends. CDR1 and CDR2 from the germline V gene are LNHDA and SQIVND (reference sequence). CDR3 sequence (DNA): TGTGCCAGTAGTATAGATCAGGGGGGGAATGAGCAGTTCTTC. This gives the protein CASSIDQGGNEQFF.

The rearrangement links TRBV4-2 to TRBJ2-2; TRBD2 matches at 10 bases. V gave up 1 base and J gave up 2 bases; unmatched junction bases: 4. This CDR3 contains 17 residues. Germline V gene data show CDR1 as LGHNA and CDR2 as YNFKEQ. The CDR3 DNA is TGTGCCAGCAGCCAAGGATTAGCGGGGGGAAACACCGGGGAGCTGTTTTTT. Translated: CASSQGLAGGNTGELFF.

The V and J genes are TRBV5-1 and TRBJ1-6; D is uncertain. The V and J ends lost 0 bases and 0 bases respectively, with 13 bases between them. CDR1 and CDR2 from the germline V gene are SGHRS and YFSETQ. The CDR3 covers 18 residues. This chain's CDR3 is CASSLGHPEASYNSPLHF. In DNA form, the CDR3 reads TGCGCCAGCAGCTTGGGGCACCCCGAGGCCTCCTATAATTCACCCCTCCACTTT.

The chain uses TRBV7-9 and TRBJ2-3; D is unresolved. The CDR3 contains 16 residues. CDR1 is SEHNR and CDR2 is FQNEAQ in the germline V gene (reference sequence). Trimming took 7 bases from V and 1 from J, leaving 18 bases between them. The CDR3 bases are TGTGCCAGCACCTGGCTTTTGACTGGGGGCACAGATACGCAGTATTTT. Translation gives CASTWLLTGGTDTQYF.

J is TRBJ1-5 and V is TRBV27; D is possibly TRBD1 (5 bases). There are 14 residues in the CDR3. V dropped 4 bases and J dropped 3 bases, with 10 bases sitting between them. CDR1 and CDR2 from the germline V gene are MNHEY and SMNVEV (reference sequence). The CDR3 region is CASSYGADNQPQHF. The CDR3 coding sequence is TGTGCCAGCAGTTACGGGGCTGACAATCAGCCCCAGCATTTT.

The chain joins TRBV11-2 to TRBJ2-2; D might be TRBD2 (5 bases). The CDR3 covers 17 residues. V dropped 2 bases and J dropped 1 base, with 14 bases sitting between them. Germline values: CDR1 SGHAT, CDR2 FQNNGV. CDR3 sequence reads: CASSLSGVAGNTGELFF. The CDR3 bases are TGTGCCAGCAGCTTATCCGGAGTGGCGGGGAACACCGGGGAGCTGTTTTTT.

The chain employs TRBV27 and TRBJ2-7; 12 nucleotides align to TRBD1. This CDR3 region has 16 residues. V lost 4 bases, J lost 6 bases, and 10 bases stayed unmatched. Looked up from germline, CDR1 is MNHEY and CDR2 is SMNVEV (reference sequence). The CDR3 region is CASSYTLWDRGLEQYF. The CDR3 bases are TGTGCCAGCAGTTACACCCTCTGGGACAGGGGGCTCGAGCAGTACTTC.

This chain links TRBV18 with TRBJ2-7, with a weak D call TRBD2 (6 bases). V was shortened by 1 base and J by 4 bases, with 11 bases between the two germline ends. Germline values: CDR1 KGHSH, CDR2 LQKENI. CDR3 length: 14 residues. The CDR3: CASSPQGGKYEQYF. In nucleotides, the CDR3 is TGTGCCAGCTCACCACAGGGCGGGAAGTACGAGCAGTACTTC.